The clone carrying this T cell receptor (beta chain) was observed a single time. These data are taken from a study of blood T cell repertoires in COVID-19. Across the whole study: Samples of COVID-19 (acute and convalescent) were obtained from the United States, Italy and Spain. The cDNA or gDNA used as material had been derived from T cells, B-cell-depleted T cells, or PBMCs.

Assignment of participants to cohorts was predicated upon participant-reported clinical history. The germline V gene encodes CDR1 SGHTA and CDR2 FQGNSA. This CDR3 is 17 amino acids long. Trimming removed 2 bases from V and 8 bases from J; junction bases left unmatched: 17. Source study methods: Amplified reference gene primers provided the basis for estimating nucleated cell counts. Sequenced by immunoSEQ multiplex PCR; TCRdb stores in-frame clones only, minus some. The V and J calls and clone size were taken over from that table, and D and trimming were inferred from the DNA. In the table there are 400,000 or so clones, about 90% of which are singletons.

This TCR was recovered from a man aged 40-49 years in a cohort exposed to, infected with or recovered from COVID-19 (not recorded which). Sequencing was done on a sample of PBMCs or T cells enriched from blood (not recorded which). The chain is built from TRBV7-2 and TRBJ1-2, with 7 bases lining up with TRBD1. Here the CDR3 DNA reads TGTGCCAGCAGCTTAACCGGGACAGCGTCCTTTCTAAACGGCTACACCTTC. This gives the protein CASSLTGTASFLNGYTF.